What follows are 13 T cell receptor beta chains derived from one specimen sequenced in a study of radiation and T cells in renal cell carcinoma. Profiled with immunoSEQ multiplex PCR; TCRdb holds only in-frame clones, not every one. The sample records 150,000 or so clones, about 91% being singletons. Stated time point: blood 2 weeks post-SBRT. Treatment defined: 15 Gy SBRT to primary tumor, nephrectomy 4 weeks later. The specimen comprised blood, sampled from a patient whose treatment included radiotherapy and nephrectomy. All receptors come from a woman aged 50 to 60 with renal cell carcinoma.

The genes are TRBV15 and TRBJ2-2; no definite D call. Germline assignment: CDR1 LNHNV and CDR2 YYDKDF (reference sequence). The CDR3 totals 17 residues. V shed 0 bases and J shed 2 bases, with 13 bases lying between them. As DNA, the CDR3 is TGTGCCACCAGCAGAGAAATGTGGATGGGTAACACCGGGGAGCTGTTTTTT. Amino acids: CATSREMWMGNTGELFF.

The table lists this clone with a few counts. This sequence joins TRBV5-4 and TRBJ1-1; D not resolved. Per the germline V gene, CDR1 is SGHNT and CDR2 is YYREEE (reference sequence). Trimming cost V 0 bases and J 7 bases, with 10 bases left between them. The CDR3 covers 13 residues. The CDR3 loop is CASSLVGGDEAFF. The CDR3, as DNA: TGTGCCAGCAGCTTGGTCGGCGGTGATGAAGCTTTCTTT.

The chain carries TRBV9 and TRBJ1-3; no definite D call. The V end was cut by 4 bases, the J end by 3 bases, with 8 bases between. Germline-derived CDR1 and CDR2 are SGDLS and YYNGEE. The CDR3 has 13 residues. DNA of the CDR3: TGTGCCAGCAGCCCCCCAAATGGAAACACCATATATTTT. Protein: CASSPPNGNTIYF.

The chain carries TRBV18 and TRBJ2-1; D is unresolved. There are 16 residues in the CDR3. Deletions cut 6 bases from V and 7 bases from J, with 22 bases between. Germline V CDR1 and CDR2: KGHSH, LQKENI. CDR3 nucleotide sequence: TGTGCCAGCTCGCACACGAGGAGACTTCAAGGGAATGAGCAGTTCTTC. Its translation: CASSHTRRLQGNEQFF.

The CDR3 DNA is TGTGCCAGTAGCTTAGCGGGTCACTCCTACAATGAGCAGTTCTTC. Amino acids: CASSLAGHSYNEQFF. The chain joins TRBV19 to TRBJ2-1, with TRBD2 matching over 7 bases. The V and J ends lost 6 bases and 0 bases, in that order; junction bases with no gene match: 5. CDR3 length: 15 residues. Per the germline V gene, CDR1 is LNHDA and CDR2 is SQIVND (reference sequence).

The chain couples TRBV6-1 to TRBJ2-5; D may match TRBD1 or TRBD2 (5 bases each). V was cut by 1 base and J by 5 bases, with 11 bases left in between. Germline V gene lookup returns CDR1 MNHNS and CDR2 SASEGT. This CDR3 spans 14 amino acids. The CDR3 region has the DNA TGTGCCAGCAGTGAAGTGGGGGTCGGGGAGACCCAGTACTTC. This gives the protein CASSEVGVGETQYF.

The chain is built from TRBV6-6 and TRBJ2-3; TRBD2 is a possible D gene (6 bases). This CDR3 contains 14 residues. Germline-derived CDR1 and CDR2 are MNHNY and SVGAGI (reference sequence). Trimming left V 0 bases short and J 6 bases short, with 10 bases between. The CDR3 region is CASSYSASVDTQYF. CDR3 nucleotide sequence: TGTGCCAGCAGTTACTCTGCTAGCGTGGATACGCAGTATTTT.

The chain is built from TRBV27 and TRBJ1-1, with a tentative D call TRBD1 (6 bases). V lost 3 bases to trimming and J lost 1 base, with 12 bases between them. The CDR3 spans 15 residues. CDR1 and CDR2 from the germline V gene are MNHEY and SMNVEV (reference sequence). CDR3 region: CASSLAGDSNTEAFF. The CDR3 coding sequence is TGTGCCAGCAGTTTGGCAGGGGACTCGAACACTGAAGCTTTCTTT.

The count of this clone is one. This CDR3 reads CASSNTDTQYF. The DNA for the CDR3 is TGTGCCAGTAGTAACACAGATACGCAGTATTTT. The chain links TRBV19 to TRBJ2-3; D is uncertain. The CDR3 consists of 11 residues. Germline V lookup: CDR1 LNHDA, CDR2 SQIVND (reference sequence). The V gene lost 4 bases and the J gene lost 2 bases, with 1 base spanning the gap. Together with reference TRBV19 and TRBJ2-3, the CDR3 gives the full variable domain: DGGITQSPKYLFRKEGQNVTLSCEQNLNHDAMYWYRQDPGQGLRLIYYSQIVNDFQKGDIAEGYSVSREKKESFPLTVTSAQKNPTAFYLCASSNTDTQYFGPGTRLTVL.

V usage is TRBV2 and J usage is TRBJ2-3; 9 nucleotides align to TRBD2. V was pared by 5 bases and J by 2 bases, with 14 bases of the junction left unmatched. CDR1 and CDR2 (germline): SNHLY, FYNNEI. The CDR3 extends over 18 amino acids. CDR3 protein: CASSSPSGGPSLTDTQYF. CDR3 DNA: TGTGCCAGCAGTTCTCCCAGCGGGGGGCCTTCTCTCACAGATACGCAGTATTTT. Supplemented by reference TRBV2 and TRBJ2-3, the full variable domain reads EPEVTQTPSHQVTQMGQEVILRCVPISNHLYFYWYRQILGQKVEFLVSFYNNEISEKSEIFDDQFSVERPDGSNFTLKIRSTKLEDSAMYFCASSSPSGGPSLTDTQYFGPGTRLTVL.

The chain couples TRBV19 to TRBJ1-5; no reliable D call. The germline V gene has CDR1 LNHDA and CDR2 SQIVND (reference sequence). V shed 5 bases and J shed 3 bases, with 14 bases lying between them. The CDR3 is 15 amino acids. The CDR3 is CASSSARDDNQPQHF. The CDR3 region has the DNA TGTGCCAGTAGTTCGGCAAGAGACGACAATCAGCCCCAGCATTTT.

The V gene is TRBV2, the J gene TRBJ2-5, with 7 bases fitting TRBD1. Germline-derived CDR1 and CDR2 are SNHLY and FYNNEI. V was clipped by 6 bases and J by 2 bases; unmatched bases: 6. The CDR3 has 14 residues. As DNA, the CDR3 is TGTGCCAGCAGCCCAGGGACAGCGCAAGAGACCCAGTACTTC. Protein sequence: CASSPGTAQETQYF.

The gene calls are TRBV18 and TRBJ1-4, with D possibly matching TRBD1 (5 bases). This CDR3 contains 15 residues. V was cut by 1 base and J by 8 bases, with 14 bases left in between. Germline V gene lookup returns CDR1 KGHSH and CDR2 LQKENI. Here the CDR3 reads CASSPLDQGKEKLFF. The CDR3 nucleotides are TGTGCCAGCTCACCACTGGATCAGGGTAAAGAAAAACTGTTTTTT.